This T cell receptor (beta chain) comes out of a study of blood T cell repertoires in COVID-19. The protocol was immunoSEQ multiplex PCR, while the TCRdb copy is restricted to in-frame clones and leaves out a portion. Seen here are about 320,000 clones, roughly 88% observed once, and the top ten hold under 6%. The trim removed 0 bases at V and 6 bases at J, leaving 10 bases unmatched. This CDR3 is built from 16 residues. CDR1 is LGHNA, CDR2 YNFKEQ, per germline. Recovered status applied to Cohort 3 donors who had two consecutive negative PCRs. It also applied to those with clearance or with symptom resolution. This clone was counted between two and nine times.

Sequences were obtained from PBMCs or T cells enriched from blood (not recorded which). The clonotype comes from a man aged 25 to 45 who had recovered from COVID-19. V is TRBV4-2 and J is TRBJ1-1; TRBD1 matches 7 bases. CDR3 residues: CASSQERGQSLPEAFF. In nucleotides, the CDR3 is TGTGCCAGCAGCCAAGAGAGGGGGCAGTCCCTCCCTGAAGCTTTCTTT.